This T cell receptor (beta chain) was captured in a study of CD8 T cells in ankylosing spondylitis (dated by TCRdb to about 2017). In the study overall: The study set out to find disease-linked TCR variants by profiling T cell receptor beta repertoires in ankylosing spondylitis patients and healthy donors. In total, the full study cohort was made up of nearly 110 healthy donors and 25 to 30 ankylosing spondylitis patients. Peripheral blood was sampled, and synovial fluid was additionally collected from ankylosing spondylitis patients.

In its sample, this clonotype was seen many times. Its antigen is still unknown. The input lacks base qualities; no much larger clone sits a single base away. Sequencing was performed on an Illumina HiSeq 2500. Quantitative 5'-RACE with molecular barcodes was the method used to prepare the TCR beta libraries. The authors processed their data as follows. To identify disease-linked TCR variants, a new computational method was used, one built on a probabilistic model of VDJ rearrangement. TCRdb handled the public reads itself, with Q25 trimming in fastp and clone calling in MiXCR, and kept productive beta chains. One record per CDR3 amino acid sequence lists the most common genes and DNA. These V and J calls derive from TCRdb rather than the authors' analysis. This sample lists 450,000 to 550,000 distinct CDR3 sequences; approximately 5.3% were detected once. The biggest ten clones account for 3% to 4% of the sample.

V is shortened by 5 bases, J by 3 bases, and the region joining them spans 17 bases. The germline V gene (reference sequence) supplies CDR1 DFQATT and CDR2 SNEGSKA. The CDR3 contains 14 residues, cysteine and phenylalanine counted. Only the CDR3 portion is preserved as DNA: 42 bases, with reading frame beginning at the first base. The paper's findings and limits, for the study overall: The disease-linked clones had a CD8+ phenotype and were found at relatively low frequencies in peripheral blood. Blood from ankylosing spondylitis patients appeared to be characterized by a TCR beta motif made up of several highly homologous amino acid variants. Some motif variants were previously reported in synovial fluid and blood of reactive arthritis patients, suggesting common disease-initiation mechanisms. According to the report, matched synovial fluid samples from ankylosing spondylitis patients were significantly enriched for the disease-linked clones.

This clonotype was obtained from a male donor with ankylosing spondylitis. The source material was blood, either unsorted or a sorted T cell fraction (not recorded which). Here the chain combines TRBV20-1 and TRBJ2-7; no D segment can be confidently identified. At the DNA level, the sequence is TGCAGTGCTGCTTACTTGGTAGCCGACTACGAGCAGTACTTC. It is translated as CSAAYLVADYEQYF.